Described below is a single TCR beta chain sequence and its context. This clonotype showed up just a few times. Its recognized antigen is unknown. The sample holds no much larger clone one base away, and base qualities are not on file. The data are from a study of identical twins (TCRdb year 2016). Broadly, across the study: To test whether fetal clonotypes persist, this study deep-sequenced TCR alpha and beta repertoires from monozygotic twins, from unrelated adults of various ages, and from cord blood. To rule out contamination, the twin experiments were replicated at different times with different library preparation protocols. What the authors observed across the whole study: Fewer insertions were carried by abundant cord blood beta clonotypes, a similar but weaker trend appeared in young adult naive repertoires, and no such trend appeared in memory repertoires. Excess twin sharing in beta out-of-frame sequences was weaker because fewer shared sequences lowered the signal-to-noise ratio. Zero-insertion analyses could be partly confounded by invariant T cells such as MAIT and iNKT, though diverse VJ usage argued against such confounding for most clonotypes. Recombination models systematically underestimated out-of-frame TCR alpha sharing in monozygotic twins but agreed with sharing between unrelated individuals. Compared with coincidental sharing between unrelated individuals, out-of-frame TCR alpha sequences shared between twins showed an excess of sequences with low generation probability. Because the same donors could not be followed over many years, the conclusions depended on cross-sectional statistical analysis.

Library preparation used 5' RACE. For sequencing, an Illumina HiSeq 2000 was employed. A universal primer binding site was introduced by template switching, and a unique molecular identifier was present in the final cDNA, enabling accurate counting of TCR cDNA molecules. First-strand cDNA for TCR alpha and beta chains was synthesized from specific primers in the conserved constant-segment region. To control for contamination, each cDNA library was double barcoded with a SMART-Mk sample barcode plus Illumina barcodes. Two successive PCR steps introduced TruSeq adapter sequences along with Illumina sample barcodes. TCR alpha and beta cDNA libraries were sequenced on the Illumina HiSeq platform with custom primers. The published analysis was carried out like this. MiGEC was used to process raw reads and extract unique molecular identifiers, and MiXCR was used to find CDR3 positions. For each individual, recombination models were inferred using an EM algorithm with the repgenHMM and IGoR tools. The analysis of shared clonotypes was done with the tcR package in R, with sharing normalized by the product of cloneset sizes. To study raw recombination without the effects of thymic and clonal selection, out-of-frame nonproductive sequences were analyzed. The public reads were run again by TCRdb, first through fastp at Q25 and then through MiXCR, and only productive beta chains were kept. Rows are unified per CDR3 protein, each entry keeping the most common DNA and genes. TCRdb, not the original authors, processed these V and J calls. In all, the sample holds about 520,000 distinct CDR3 sequences, and less than 25% of those were seen once. The top ten clones comprise roughly 0.91% of the sample.

V is pruned by 6 bases and J by 2 bases, leaving 12 bases of the junction without a gene match. Reading from cysteine to phenylalanine, the CDR3 counts 15 amino acids. The sequence is cut down to CDR3 DNA, 45 bases in frame from base 1. The germline V gene (reference sequence) sets CDR1 to DFQATT and CDR2 to SNEGSKA. Only healthy Caucasian donors were included. The twin cohort comprised three pairs of female monozygotic twins, all aged roughly 18 to 30 years. CD4+ and CD8+ T cell populations were isolated with positive isolation kits from Invitrogen. These same data were also listed under a study on T cells expressing NK-cell markers. According to the second study: In sorted CD3+CD56+NKG2C+, CD3+CD56+NKG2C- and CD3+CD56-NKG2C+ T-cell subsets from 7 or 8 donors, TCR beta-chain repertoires were profiled. Among the eight sequenced donors, seven were HCMV-seropositive and one was HCMV-seronegative. To restrict sorting to alphabetaTCR-expressing T cells, an anti-gammadeltaTCR antibody was added in several experiments. In six donors, the dominant CD3+CD56+NKG2C+ clonotypes were among the top 10 CD8+ clonotypes and accounted for 1.0-7.0% of CD8+ T cells. Those dominant clonotypes were again the most abundant among CD3+CD56-NKG2C+ cells in a handful of donors, at roughly 28.3-60.1%. Whether the expanded NKG2C-expressing T cell clones were specific for HCMV antigens remained unclear. All eight donors whose samples were sequenced were randomly selected healthy volunteers, three of them men and five women. HCMV-specific IgG was detected in serum with a commercial ELISA kit to determine HCMV serostatus. Reads were demultiplexed and grouped by UMI with MIGEC, and clonotypes were assembled and quantified with MiTCR. Only TCR cDNA sequences supported by at least two reads were kept to exclude erroneous sequences. The tcR package was used for downstream repertoire analysis, and clonotypes were matched across fractions by CDR3 nucleotide sequence plus V segment. VDJmatch was used to annotate antigen specificity against VDJdb, with one amino acid substitution allowed in CDR3.

In this chain, TRBV20-1 is recombined with TRBJ2-7; 8 central bases correspond to TRBD2. This clonotype was sampled from a young woman in good health. What was sequenced was CD4+ T cells sorted from blood. This receptor has the CDR3 CSAARGLASTYEQYF. The DNA sequence is as follows: TGCAGTGCCGCCCGAGGACTAGCTTCTACCTACGAGCAGTACTTC.